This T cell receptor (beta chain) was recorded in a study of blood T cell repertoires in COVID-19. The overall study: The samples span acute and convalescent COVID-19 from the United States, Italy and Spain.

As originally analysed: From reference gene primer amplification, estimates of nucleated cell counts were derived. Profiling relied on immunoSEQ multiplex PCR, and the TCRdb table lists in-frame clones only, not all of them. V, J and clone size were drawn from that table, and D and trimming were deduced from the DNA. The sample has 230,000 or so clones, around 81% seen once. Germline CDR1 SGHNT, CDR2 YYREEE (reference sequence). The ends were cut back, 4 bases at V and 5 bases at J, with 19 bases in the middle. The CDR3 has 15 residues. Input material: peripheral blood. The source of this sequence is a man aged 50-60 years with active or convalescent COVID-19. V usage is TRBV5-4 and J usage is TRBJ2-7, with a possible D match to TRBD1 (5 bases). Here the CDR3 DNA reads TGTGCCAGCAGCCCTGGAAGGGGCCGAGGCAACGAGCAGTACTTC. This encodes CASSPGRGRGNEQYF.